What follows describes a single TCR beta chain. The germline V and J ends were trimmed by 8 bases and 0 bases, with 14 bases remaining between them. This CDR3 is built from 15 residues. Germline V gene lookup returns CDR1 SNHLY and CDR2 FYNNEI. This sample is drawn from a study of shared clonotypes between healthy human individuals. Donors comprised only Caucasian adults living in Nashville, Tennessee. What CD8 memory combined were CD45RO+ cells and CCR7-negative CD45RA+ TemRA cells. An even split of each subset's genomic DNA across several immunoSEQ plates was performed. Profiling relied on immunoSEQ multiplex PCR, and the TCRdb table lists in-frame clones only, not all of them. Of about 120,000 clones listed, under 70% were seen once; the top ten hold 24%.

The origin of this receptor is a woman aged 25 to 39 in good health. The chain uses TRBV2 and TRBJ1-3, with a tentative D call TRBD1 (5 bases). The sample consisted of memory CD8+ T cells sorted from blood. Regarding subset: CD45RO+ cells pooled with CCR7-negative TemRA cells. CDR3 residues: CASGTWSSSGNTIYF. CDR3 in DNA: TGTGCCAGCGGGACCTGGTCGTCCTCTGGAAACACCATATATTTT. The complete variable domain, with remaining parts taken from reference TRBV2 and TRBJ1-3, reads EPEVTQTPSHQVTQMGQEVILRCVPISNHLYFYWYRQILGQKVEFLVSFYNNEISEKSEIFDDQFSVERPDGSNFTLKIRSTKLEDSAMYFCASGTWSSSGNTIYFGEGSWLTVV.